The rows below give T cell receptor beta chains drawn from one sample of a study of blood T cell repertoires in COVID-19. Using immunoSEQ multiplex PCR, the repertoire was profiled, and TCRdb retains in-frame clones only, with some absent. The table has more than 75,000 clones, roughly 90% seen once. Sequencing input: peripheral blood. The receptor source for this set is a man older than 75 with active or convalescent COVID-19. CDR3s include the opening cysteine and the closing phenylalanine or tryptophan. Fields, in order: V gene, D gene, J gene, clone size, CDR3 protein, CDR3 DNA. A D gene is named only where the DNA matches it firmly. Part of the rows lack a size; the others show once, few, many or a class for expanded clones.

TRBV5-8	TRBD1	TRBJ1-5	.	CASSATGGQPQHF	TGTGCCAGCAGCGCGACAGGGGGTCAGCCCCAGCATTTT
TRBV19	TRBD2	TRBJ2-1	.	CASTVAGPYNEQFF	TGTGCCAGTACCGTAGCGGGGCCCTACAATGAGCAGTTCTTC
TRBV15	TRBD2	TRBJ2-6	.	CATRDLGRDSGANVLTF	TGTGCCACCAGGGACCTCGGGAGGGATTCTGGGGCCAACGTCCTGACTTTC
TRBV29-1	.	TRBJ2-5	.	CSVLPGDKETQYF	TGCAGCGTTTTACCAGGGGACAAAGAGACCCAGTACTTC
TRBV3-1/TRBV3-2	.	TRBJ1-2	.	CASSQGTGSYGYTF	TGTGCCAGCAGCCAAGGAACAGGGTCCTATGGCTACACCTTC
TRBV2	TRBD1	TRBJ1-4	.	CASSFGQGGSNEKLFF	TGTGCCAGCAGTTTCGGACAGGGAGGCAGTAATGAAAAACTGTTTTTT
TRBV24-1	TRBD2	TRBJ2-1	.	CATSEPGLAGESPYNEQFF	TGTGCCACCAGTGAACCGGGACTAGCGGGAGAAAGCCCCTACAATGAGCAGTTCTTC
TRBV2	.	TRBJ1-6	.	CASGADRNSPLHF	TGTGCCAGCGGTGCGGACAGAAATTCACCCCTCCACTTT
TRBV7-2	.	TRBJ2-3	.	CASSLGVRGDTQYF	TGTGCCAGCAGCTTAGGCGTCCGAGGAGATACGCAGTATTTT
TRBV27	.	TRBJ1-1	.	CASTRVGGRDTEAFF	TGTGCCAGCACCCGGGTGGGGGGGAGAGACACTGAAGCTTTCTTT
TRBV11-2	TRBD2	TRBJ2-7	few	CASSPRGGRAIPEQYF	TGTGCCAGCAGCCCCAGGGGCGGGAGGGCCATTCCTGAGCAGTACTTC
TRBV7-9	TRBD2	TRBJ2-1	.	CASRPTSGVLPYNEQFF	TGTGCCAGCAGGCCCACTAGCGGGGTTCTTCCCTACAATGAGCAGTTCTTC
TRBV5-5	TRBD1	TRBJ2-5	.	CASSWDRGLEETQYF	TGTGCCAGCAGCTGGGACAGGGGGCTGGAAGAGACCCAGTACTTC
TRBV28	.	TRBJ2-6	.	CASIPSGANVLTF	TGTGCCAGCATTCCTTCTGGGGCCAACGTCCTGACTTTC
TRBV3-1/TRBV3-2	.	TRBJ2-3	.	CASSPSGVPTDTQYF	TGTGCCAGCAGCCCATCGGGGGTACCCACAGATACGCAGTATTTT
TRBV5-1	.	TRBJ1-3	.	CASSREPGNTIYF	TGCGCCAGCAGCCGAGAACCTGGAAACACCATATATTTT
TRBV7-9	TRBD2	TRBJ2-1	.	CASSLAASGRNEQFF	TGTGCCAGCAGCTTAGCGGCTAGCGGGAGGAATGAGCAGTTCTTC
TRBV19	.	TRBJ2-1	.	CASSYYNEQFF	TGTGCCAGTAGTTACTACAATGAGCAGTTCTTC
TRBV18	TRBD1	TRBJ1-1	.	CASSLRQGTNTEAFF	TGTGCCAGCTCACTTCGACAGGGTACGAACACTGAAGCTTTCTTT
TRBV18	.	TRBJ2-5	.	CASSPRLQETQYF	TGTGCCAGCTCACCACGTCTTCAAGAGACCCAGTACTTC
TRBV18	.	TRBJ2-3	.	CASSPSQGPTQYF	TGTGCCAGCTCACCCAGTCAGGGGCCTACGCAGTATTTT
TRBV19	.	TRBJ1-5	.	CASSGQPSGQPQHF	TGTGCCAGTAGTGGGCAACCTTCAGGTCAGCCCCAGCATTTT
TRBV5-1	.	TRBJ2-6	once	CASRDNSGANVLTF	TGCGCCAGCCGCGACAACTCTGGGGCCAACGTCCTGACTTTC
TRBV27	TRBD1	TRBJ1-2	few	CASSPLQGGGYTF	TGTGCCAGCAGTCCATTACAGGGGGGCGGCTACACCTTC
TRBV7-2	TRBD2	TRBJ2-5	.	CASSFSGAQETQYF	TGTGCCAGCAGCTTCAGCGGGGCGCAAGAGACCCAGTACTTC
TRBV18	.	TRBJ2-4	.	CASSPQGSGDIQYF	TGTGCCAGCTCACCGCAGGGTTCCGGAGACATTCAGTACTTC
TRBV29-1	TRBD1	TRBJ2-7	.	CSVLGGTGWEQYF	TGCAGCGTCTTAGGTGGGACAGGGTGGGAGCAGTACTTC
TRBV6-5	TRBD1	TRBJ2-7	few	CASSYGTGNGEQYF	TGTGCCAGCAGTTATGGGACAGGGAATGGCGAGCAGTACTTC
TRBV28	.	TRBJ2-7	.	CASRGDTYEQYF	TGTGCCAGCAGGGGAGACACCTACGAGCAGTACTTC